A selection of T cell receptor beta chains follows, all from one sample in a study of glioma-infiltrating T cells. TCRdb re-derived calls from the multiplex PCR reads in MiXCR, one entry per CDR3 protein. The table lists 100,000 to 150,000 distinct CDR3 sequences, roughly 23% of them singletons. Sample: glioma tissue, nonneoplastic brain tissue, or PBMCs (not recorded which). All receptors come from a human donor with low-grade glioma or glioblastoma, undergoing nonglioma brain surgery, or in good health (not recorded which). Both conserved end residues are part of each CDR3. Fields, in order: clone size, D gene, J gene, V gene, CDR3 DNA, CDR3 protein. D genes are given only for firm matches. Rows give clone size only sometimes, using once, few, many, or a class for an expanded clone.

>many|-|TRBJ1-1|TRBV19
TGTGCCAGTAGGAGAGACACGGGCCAACCTGAAGCTTTCTTT
CASRRDTGQPEAFF
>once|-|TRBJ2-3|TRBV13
TGTGCCAGCAGCAATAAAGGGGGATCGGGGGATACGCAGTATTTT
CASSNKGGSGDTQYF
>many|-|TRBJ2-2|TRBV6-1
TGTGCCAGCAGTTACGCGGCAGGGGTCTCCGGGGAGCTGTTTTTT
CASSYAAGVSGELFF
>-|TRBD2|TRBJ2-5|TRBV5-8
TGTGCCAGCAGCTTAGCGGGGGAAGAGGCCCAGTACTTC
CASSLAGEEAQYF
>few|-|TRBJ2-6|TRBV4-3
TGCGCCAGCAGCCAAGCTGTTGTATTGAGCCCGGGGGCCAACGTCCTGACTTTC
CASSQAVVLSPGANVLTF
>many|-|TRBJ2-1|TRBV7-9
TGTGCCAGCAGCTCTCCCTTGGACGGAAGCTCCTACAATGAGCAGTTCTTC
CASSSPLDGSSYNEQFF
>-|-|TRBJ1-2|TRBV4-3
TGCGCCAGCAGCCCAGGCGGGGGAGGAGGCTACACCTTC
CASSPGGGGGYTF
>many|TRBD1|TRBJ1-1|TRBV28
TGTGCCAGCAGTTTGAACAGGGGGCTCCCTGAAGCTTTCTTT
CASSLNRGLPEAFF
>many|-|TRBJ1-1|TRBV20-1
TGCAGTGCCACAGAGGGGCACACTGAAGCTTTCTTT
CSATEGHTEAFF
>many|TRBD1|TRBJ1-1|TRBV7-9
TGTGCCAGCAGCTTAGGGGGGGGCAGGGGGCCCACTGAAGCTTTCTTT
CASSLGGGRGPTEAFF
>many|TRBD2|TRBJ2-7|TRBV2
TGTGCCAGCAGTGTTGGACTAGAGGGAGGGGAGCAGTACTTC
CASSVGLEGGEQYF
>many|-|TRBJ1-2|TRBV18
TGTGCCAGCTCACCAGAAACCTATGGCTACACCTTC
CASSPETYGYTF
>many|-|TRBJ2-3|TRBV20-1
TGCAGTGCTAGAGCCCTGCGGATCACAGATACGCAGTATTTT
CSARALRITDTQYF
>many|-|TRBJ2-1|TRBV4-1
TGCGCCAGCAGCCATGCCCGACAGCGAGCCTACAATGAGCAGTTCTTC
CASSHARQRAYNEQFF
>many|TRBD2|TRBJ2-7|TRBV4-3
TGCGCCAGCAGCCAAGAGGGACTAGCGTCCTACGAGCAGTACTTC
CASSQEGLASYEQYF
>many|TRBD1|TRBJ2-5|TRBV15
TGTGCCACCAGCACGTTCAGGGGGCCCCGGAGAGAGACCCAGTACTTC
CATSTFRGPRRETQYF
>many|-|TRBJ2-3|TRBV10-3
TGTGCCATCAGTGTAAGACAGGACAGCTCCACAGATACGCAGTATTTT
CAISVRQDSSTDTQYF
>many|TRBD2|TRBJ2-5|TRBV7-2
TGTGCCAGCAGCTTATATACTAGCGGGTACCAAGAGACCCAGTACTTC
CASSLYTSGYQETQYF
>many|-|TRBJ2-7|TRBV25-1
TGTGCCAGCAGTGATAGCTTCGGAGCCTACGAGCAGTACTTC
CASSDSFGAYEQYF
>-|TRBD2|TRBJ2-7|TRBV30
TGTGCCTGGAACAGGGGGAGGACTAGCGGGATGGTTTACGAGCAGTACTTC
CAWNRGRTSGMVYEQYF
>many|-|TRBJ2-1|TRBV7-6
TGTGCCAGCAGCTTAGAAGCGGGAGGACAGGGCTCCTACAATGAGCAGTTCTTC
CASSLEAGGQGSYNEQFF
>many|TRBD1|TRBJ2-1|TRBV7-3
TGTGCCAGCAGCACGGGACAGGGAAGGAATGAGCAGTTCTTC
CASSTGQGRNEQFF
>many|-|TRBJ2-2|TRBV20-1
TGCAGTGCTAGCTTCACTACCGGGGAGCTGTTTTTT
CSASFTTGELFF
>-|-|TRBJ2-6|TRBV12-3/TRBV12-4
TGTGCCAGCAGTTCCACACGGACAGAAAACTCTGGGGCCAACGTCCTGACTTTC
CASSSTRTENSGANVLTF
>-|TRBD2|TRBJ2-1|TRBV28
TGTGCCAGAAGCGAGCCGTCCGGGACTAGCCAGTTCCCAGCCTCCTACAATGAGCAGTTCTTC
CARSEPSGTSQFPASYNEQFF
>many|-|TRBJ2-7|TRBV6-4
TGTGCCAGCAGTGACTCGCCTTGGGGGGCGGTCAACGAGCAGTACTTC
CASSDSPWGAVNEQYF
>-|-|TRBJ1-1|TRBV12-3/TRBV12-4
TGTGCCAGCACGTCAGACAGGAGGAACACTGAAGCTTTCTTT
CASTSDRRNTEAFF
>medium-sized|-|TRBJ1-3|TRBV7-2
TGTGCCAGCAGCTTAGGTGGCACCTCTGGAAACACCATATATTTT
CASSLGGTSGNTIYF
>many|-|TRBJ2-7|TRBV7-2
TGTGCCAGCAGCTTATCGTTACCAGCGGAGAACTACGAGCAGTACTTC
CASSLSLPAENYEQYF
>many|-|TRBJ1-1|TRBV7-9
TGTGCCAGCAGCCGGGGGCAGGGGTACCCTGAAGCTTTCTTT
CASSRGQGYPEAFF
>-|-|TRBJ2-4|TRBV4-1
TGCGCCAGGAGCCAAGGGACGAGGGACATTCAGTACTTC
CARSQGTRDIQYF
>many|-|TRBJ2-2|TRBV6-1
TGTGCCAGCGTGGCTAGCGACAAAATGAACACCGGGGAGCTGTTTTTT
CASVASDKMNTGELFF
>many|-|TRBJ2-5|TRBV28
TGTGCCAGCAGTTTTGCGTCGCGCCCAGAGACCCAGTACTTC
CASSFASRPETQYF
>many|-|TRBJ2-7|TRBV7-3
TGTGCCAGCAGCTTGATGACCAGCTCCTACGAGCAGTACTTC
CASSLMTSSYEQYF
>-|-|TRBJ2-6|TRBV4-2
TGTGCCAGCAGCCAGGAACAGGGCTCTGGGGCCAACGTCCTGACTTTC
CASSQEQGSGANVLTF
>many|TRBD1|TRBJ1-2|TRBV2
TGTGCCAGCAGACTCGACAGGGGGGGTAGGAATGGCTACACCTTC
CASRLDRGGRNGYTF
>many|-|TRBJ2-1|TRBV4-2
TGTGCCAGCGAGGGGCGTGACAATGAGCAGTTCTTC
CASEGRDNEQFF
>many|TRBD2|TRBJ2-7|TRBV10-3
TGTGCCATCAGTGAGCGGGAGGACTCCTACGAGCAGTACTTC
CAISEREDSYEQYF
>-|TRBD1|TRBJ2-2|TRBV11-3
TGTGCCAGCAGCCCCCGGACAGGGAGGAACACCGGGGAGCTGTTTTTT
CASSPRTGRNTGELFF
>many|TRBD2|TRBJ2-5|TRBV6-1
TGTGCCAGCATAACCGGACTAGCGGGAGGAGAGACCCAGTACTTC
CASITGLAGGETQYF
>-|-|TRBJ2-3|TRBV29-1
TGCAGCGTTGAAGTCCGGGGCCGTACGCAGTATTTT
CSVEVRGRTQYF
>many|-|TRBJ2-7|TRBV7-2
TGTGCCAGCAGCTTAGTACCTGAGACCTACGAGCAGTACTTC
CASSLVPETYEQYF
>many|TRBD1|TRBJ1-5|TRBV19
TGTGCCAGTAGTACACACACAGGGGTAAATCAGCCCCAGCATTTT
CASSTHTGVNQPQHF
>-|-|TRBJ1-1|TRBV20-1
TGCAGTGCGGACGGTATGAACACTGAAGCTTTCTTT
CSADGMNTEAFF
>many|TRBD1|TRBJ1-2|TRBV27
TGTGCCAGCAGTTTAAGGACAGGGAGCTATGGCTACACCTTC
CASSLRTGSYGYTF
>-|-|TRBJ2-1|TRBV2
TGTTCCAGCAGTCTGCGTGACGGATCATTCAATGAGCAGTTCTTC
CSSSLRDGSFNEQFF
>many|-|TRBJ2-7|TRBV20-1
TGCAGTGCGGTAGGGGTCCAGGGCAACTACGAGCAGTACTTC
CSAVGVQGNYEQYF
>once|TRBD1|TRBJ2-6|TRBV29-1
TGCAGCGTGCAGGACAGGGGTCAACATTCCGCCAACGTCCTGACTTTC
CSVQDRGQHSANVLTF
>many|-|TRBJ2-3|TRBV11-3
TGTGCCAGCAGCTTAGTCCCGCTAGCGTCGCAGTATTTT
CASSLVPLASQYF
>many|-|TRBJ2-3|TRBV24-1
TGTGCCACCAGTGACCCATCGACAGGAAGCCGCACAGATACGCAGTATTTT
CATSDPSTGSRTDTQYF
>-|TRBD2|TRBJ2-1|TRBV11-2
TGTGCCAGCAGCCCCGGACTAGAGGCCTCATCTGAGCAGTTCTTC
CASSPGLEASSEQFF